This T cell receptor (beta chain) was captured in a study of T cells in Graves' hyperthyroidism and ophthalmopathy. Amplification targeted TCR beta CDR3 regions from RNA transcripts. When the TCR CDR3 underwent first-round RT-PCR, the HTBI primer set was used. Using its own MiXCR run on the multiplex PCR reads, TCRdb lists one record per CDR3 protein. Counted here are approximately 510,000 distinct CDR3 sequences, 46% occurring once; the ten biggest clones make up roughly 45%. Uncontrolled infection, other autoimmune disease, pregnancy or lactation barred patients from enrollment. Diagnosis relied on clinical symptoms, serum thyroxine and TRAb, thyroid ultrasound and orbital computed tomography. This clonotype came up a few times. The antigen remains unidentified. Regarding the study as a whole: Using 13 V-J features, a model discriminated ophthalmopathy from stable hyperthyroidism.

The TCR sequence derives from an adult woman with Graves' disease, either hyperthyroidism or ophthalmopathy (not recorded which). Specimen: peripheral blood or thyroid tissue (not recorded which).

This chain's CDR3 is CASSFGGGGPGANVLTF. The CDR3 DNA is TGTGCCAGCAGCTTCGGAGGCGGGGGGCCTGGGGCCAACGTCCTGACTTTC. This rearrangement joins TRBV7-2 to TRBJ2-6; 8 nucleotides agree with TRBD2. Germline V gene sequence: CDR1 SGHTA, CDR2 FQGNSA. V shed 3 bases and J 2 bases; nucleotides not matched to a gene: 6. The CDR3 is 17 residues long.